These T cell receptor beta chains were read from a single sample in a study of blood T cells in healthy people across ages. One entry per CDR3 protein, called by TCRdb with MiXCR from the 5' RACE reads. The table includes about 540,000 distinct CDR3 sequences, 24% detected once. Another study also made use of these data, one on T cells of mothers and their children.

Input material: blood. The receptors shown here come from a boy aged 5-17 years in good health. Both conserved end residues are part of each CDR3. The order of the fields is D gene, V gene, J gene, clone size, CDR3 DNA, CDR3 protein. A D gene is named only where the DNA matches it firmly. The listing skips clone size in some rows; elsewhere it reads once, few, many or a size class.

NA	TRBV25-1	TRBJ2-7	few	TGTGCCAGCAGTAGGTACGGGAGCTCCTACGAGCAGTACTTC	CASSRYGSSYEQYF
TRBD1	TRBV6-6	TRBJ1-1	few	TGTGCCAGCAGTCTTGGGGGACAGGGGGCATCTGAAGCTTTCTTT	CASSLGGQGASEAFF
TRBD2	TRBV4-2	TRBJ2-1	few	TGTGCCAGCAGCCAAGAAGGCGGGAGGGCCGGTAATGAGCAGTTCTTC	CASSQEGGRAGNEQFF
NA	TRBV6-6	TRBJ1-1	many	TGTGCCAGCAGTTACGAGGGAAACACTGAAGCTTTCTTT	CASSYEGNTEAFF
NA	TRBV29-1	TRBJ2-3	NA	TGCAGCGTTGATGAAGCGGGTACGGGCACAGATACGCAGTATTTT	CSVDEAGTGTDTQYF
NA	TRBV6-5	TRBJ2-5	many	TGTGCCAGCAGTTACTTTGGGACCGGAGCCCAAGAGACCCAGTACTTC	CASSYFGTGAQETQYF
NA	TRBV12-5	TRBJ2-2	NA	TGTGCTAGTGGTATGGCACAGGGGGCCAACGCGGGAGGGTCCGGGGAGCTGTTTTTT	CASGMAQGANAGGSGELFF
TRBD2	TRBV4-1	TRBJ2-5	few	TGCGCCGGCAGCCAGCACGGGGAGGGAGAGACCCAGTACTTC	CAGSQHGEGETQYF
NA	TRBV29-1	TRBJ1-2	NA	TGCAGCGCAAAAGCTAACTATGGCTACACCTTC	CSAKANYGYTF
NA	TRBV5-1	TRBJ1-1	NA	TGCGCCAGCAGCTTGGCCAACGGGGGAAACACTGAAGCTTTCTTT	CASSLANGGNTEAFF
TRBD1	TRBV12-3/TRBV12-4	TRBJ2-2	NA	TGTGCCAGCAGTCCTCCGGGACAGGGTTTAACCGGGGAGCTGTTTTTT	CASSPPGQGLTGELFF
NA	TRBV6-6	TRBJ1-4	once	TGTGCCAGCAGTTACTCGAACGGGGGTCGGGAAAAACTGTTTTTT	CASSYSNGGREKLFF
NA	TRBV7-9	TRBJ2-1	few	TGTGCCAGCAGCTCCGGACTAACTTACAATGAGCAGTTCTTC	CASSSGLTYNEQFF
TRBD2	TRBV27	TRBJ2-6	NA	TGTGCCAGCAGTCGGGCGGGGGGCGTCTCTGGGGCCAACGTCCTGACTTTC	CASSRAGGVSGANVLTF
NA	TRBV10-3	TRBJ1-6	few	TGTGCCATCAGTGACGGCTCACCCCTCCACTTT	CAISDGSPLHF
NA	TRBV27	TRBJ2-7	few	TGTGCCAGCAGTTTAACCGCTACCGACTACGAGCAGTACTTC	CASSLTATDYEQYF
NA	TRBV5-1	TRBJ1-4	NA	TGCGCCAGCAGCGCCCGAGGAAGGGCGACTAATGAAAAACTGTTTTTT	CASSARGRATNEKLFF
TRBD2	TRBV29-1	TRBJ2-1	NA	TGCAGCGTACGACCCCGGCTAGCGGAAGACAATGAGCAGTTCTTC	CSVRPRLAEDNEQFF
NA	TRBV11-2	TRBJ1-1	NA	TGTGCCAGCAGCTTAGCCCTAGGTGGGAACACTGAAGCTTTCTTT	CASSLALGGNTEAFF
NA	TRBV14	TRBJ2-3	NA	TGTGCCAGCACGGGACGGAGAGGCGAAAGCACAGATACGCAGTATTTT	CASTGRRGESTDTQYF
TRBD2	TRBV18	TRBJ2-7	few	TGTGCCAGCTCATCAATTCCACGGTCGGGACTAGCGGAGAACTACGAGCAGTACTTC	CASSSIPRSGLAENYEQYF
NA	TRBV20-1	TRBJ1-1	NA	TGCAGTGCTAGAGATCTTGAGGACATGAACACTGAAGCTTTCTTT	CSARDLEDMNTEAFF
TRBD2	TRBV2	TRBJ2-2	NA	TGTGCCAGCAGTGAAGGAGGCGGGGGGGCCCGTACCGGGGAGCTGTTTTTT	CASSEGGGGARTGELFF
TRBD1	TRBV20-1	TRBJ2-1	NA	TGCAGTGCTGCCGGGACAGGGACCAATGAGCAGTTCTTC	CSAAGTGTNEQFF
TRBD2	TRBV25-1	TRBJ2-5	many	TGTGCCAGCGGAAAGACTAGCGGGAGGTCAGAGACCCAGTACTTC	CASGKTSGRSETQYF
TRBD1	TRBV15	TRBJ1-5	few	TGTGCCACCAGCAGGACAGGGGCTCAGCCCCAGCATTTT	CATSRTGAQPQHF
NA	TRBV7-3	TRBJ2-7	NA	TGTGCCAGCAGCTTTCTAGTTCCGACCGCCTCCTCCTACGAGCAGTACTTC	CASSFLVPTASSYEQYF
TRBD1	TRBV12-3/TRBV12-4	TRBJ1-2	NA	TGTGCCAGCAGTCCGAACAGGGGGCGCATCGTCCATGGCTACACCTTC	CASSPNRGRIVHGYTF
NA	TRBV12-3/TRBV12-4	TRBJ2-3	once	TGTGCCAGCCGAGGGAACGCAGATGCGGAGTATTTT	CASRGNADAEYF
TRBD2	TRBV6-2/TRBV6-3	TRBJ2-7	NA	TGTGCCAGCAGAACCTTTAGCGGGAGTAGCTACGAGCAGTACTTC	CASRTFSGSSYEQYF
TRBD2	TRBV6-1	TRBJ2-1	once	TGTGCCAGCAGTGAAAAAGGACTAGCGGGGCCGCCCTACAATGAGCAGTTCTTC	CASSEKGLAGPPYNEQFF
TRBD1	TRBV4-3	TRBJ2-5	few	TGCGCCAGCAGCCAAACGTCAGGGGGCCAAGAGACCCAGTACTTC	CASSQTSGGQETQYF
NA	TRBV4-3	TRBJ2-7	many	TGTGCCAGCAGCCAAGATGGGGGGTCCTACGAGCAGTACTTC	CASSQDGGSYEQYF
TRBD1	TRBV29-1	TRBJ1-3	few	TGCAGCGTTCTGGGGACAGCTGGAAACACCATATATTTT	CSVLGTAGNTIYF
NA	TRBV7-2	TRBJ2-1	NA	TGTGCCAGCAGCTTAGCTACTGAGCAGTTCTTC	CASSLATEQFF
TRBD2	TRBV7-9	TRBJ2-7	NA	TGTGCCAGCAGCTCTAGCGGAGCGGGCTACTACGAGCAGTACTTC	CASSSSGAGYYEQYF
NA	TRBV27	TRBJ1-2	NA	TGTGCCAGCGCGCCAGGGTTTGGGCCTGGCTACACCTTC	CASAPGFGPGYTF
TRBD1	TRBV20-1	TRBJ1-5	NA	TGCAGTGCTAGAGAAGGGACAGTTCAGCCCCAGCATTTT	CSAREGTVQPQHF
NA	TRBV4-2	TRBJ2-1	NA	TGTGCCAGCAGCCAAGACCGGAGCCCCTACAATGAGCAGTTCTTC	CASSQDRSPYNEQFF
TRBD1	TRBV7-2	TRBJ1-4	few	TGTGCCAGCAGCCTCAGGGGGCGTAACCCTAATGAAAAACTGTTTTTT	CASSLRGRNPNEKLFF
TRBD1	TRBV28	TRBJ1-4	few	TGTGCCAGCAGCTGGACAGGGTATAATGAAAAACTGTTTTTT	CASSWTGYNEKLFF
NA	TRBV7-8	TRBJ2-7	NA	TGTGCCAGCAGCTTAGCGGTACAGGCGGCCTACGAGCAGTACTTC	CASSLAVQAAYEQYF
NA	TRBV6-2/TRBV6-3	TRBJ1-4	many	TGTGCCAGCAGTTACAGGGAACATGAAAAACTGTTTTTT	CASSYREHEKLFF
NA	TRBV11-2	TRBJ2-6	few	TGTGCCAGCAGCAATACCAGAAAGCCCAACACCTCTGGGGCCAACGTCCTGACTTTC	CASSNTRKPNTSGANVLTF
NA	TRBV7-2	TRBJ2-1	NA	TGTGCCAGCAGCCTCGCTCCAGGGATCGATGAGCAGTTCTTC	CASSLAPGIDEQFF
TRBD2	TRBV20-1	TRBJ2-1	NA	TGCAGCGGGCGGCGGGGGACCTACAATGAGCAGTTCTTC	CSGRRGTYNEQFF
NA	TRBV7-2	TRBJ2-1	many	TGTGCCAGCAGCTTGGCGGATACCTACAATGAGCAGTTCTTC	CASSLADTYNEQFF
NA	TRBV11-2	TRBJ1-4	NA	TGTGCCAGCAGCTTTACCCAGGGTCCCTATGAAAAACTGTTTTTT	CASSFTQGPYEKLFF
TRBD2	TRBV3-1	TRBJ2-1	few	TGTGCCAGCAGCCAAACCGGGACTAGCGGGGGCGATGAGCAGTTCTTC	CASSQTGTSGGDEQFF
NA	TRBV5-1	TRBJ2-5	NA	TGCGCCAGCGGCTTGATTGGGCAAGAGACCCAGCACTTC	CASGLIGQETQHF
NA	TRBV7-2	TRBJ2-1	NA	TGTGCCAGCAGCTCTCGCGTTCTCTACAATGAGCAGTTCTTC	CASSSRVLYNEQFF